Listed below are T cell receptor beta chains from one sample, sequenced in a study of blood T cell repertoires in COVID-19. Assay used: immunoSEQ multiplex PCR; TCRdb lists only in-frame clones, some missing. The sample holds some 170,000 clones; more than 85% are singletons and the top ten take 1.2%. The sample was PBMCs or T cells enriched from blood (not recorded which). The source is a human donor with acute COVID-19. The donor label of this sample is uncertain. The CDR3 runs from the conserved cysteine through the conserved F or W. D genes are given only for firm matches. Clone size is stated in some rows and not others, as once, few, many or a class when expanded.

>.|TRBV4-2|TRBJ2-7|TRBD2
TGTGCCAGCAGCCAAGTCTACGAGCGGGGGAGCTCCTACGAGCAGTACTTC
CASSQVYERGSSYEQYF
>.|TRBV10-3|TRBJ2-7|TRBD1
TGTGCCACCGGGTTCTCGACAGGGGATTACGAGCAGTACTTC
CATGFSTGDYEQYF
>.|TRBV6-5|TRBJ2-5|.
TGTGCCACCATAACAGGGGGAGGGCAAGAGACCCAGTACTTC
CATITGGGQETQYF
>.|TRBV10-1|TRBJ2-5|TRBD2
TGCGCCACCCCTTTCGGGCGGGGGCAAGAGACCCAGTACTTC
CATPFGRGQETQYF
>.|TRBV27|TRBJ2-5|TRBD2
TGTGCCAGCAGTTTCGCCGGGACTAGCGGCTTTCAAGAGACCCAGTACTTC
CASSFAGTSGFQETQYF
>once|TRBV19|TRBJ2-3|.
TGTGCCAGTAGTATCGGCGGGGACACAGATACGCAGTATTTT
CASSIGGDTDTQYF
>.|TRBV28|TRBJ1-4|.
TGTGCCAGCAGTTTAACGTCAGGCCACCTTAATGAAAAACTGTTTTTT
CASSLTSGHLNEKLFF
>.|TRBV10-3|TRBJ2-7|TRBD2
TGTGCCATCTCCGGACTAGCGGGGGCATACGAGCAGTACTTC
CAISGLAGAYEQYF
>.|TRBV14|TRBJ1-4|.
TGTGCCAGCAGCCAAATCGGGAGGGAGGAAAAACTGTTTTTT
CASSQIGREEKLFF
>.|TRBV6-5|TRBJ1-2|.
TGTGCCAGCATCTTCTCACCGGGGGGCCAGTATGGCTACACCTTC
CASIFSPGGQYGYTF
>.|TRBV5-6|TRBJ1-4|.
TGTGCCAGCAGACAGGGAGCTGACAATGAAAAACTGTTTTTT
CASRQGADNEKLFF
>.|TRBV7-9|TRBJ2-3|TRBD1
TGTGCCAGCAGCTTTCCTTGGACAGGGAAAGATACGCAGTATTTT
CASSFPWTGKDTQYF
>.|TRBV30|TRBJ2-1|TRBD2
TGTGCCTGGTCGAGCGGGGGTTCGTACAATGAGCAGTTCTTC
CAWSSGGSYNEQFF
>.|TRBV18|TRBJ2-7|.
TGTGCCAGCTCACCAGCAGGGATCAACGAGCAGTACTTC
CASSPAGINEQYF
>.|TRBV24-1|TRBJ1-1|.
TGTGCCACCAGTGAAGGAGAGATGAACACTGAAGCTTTCTTT
CATSEGEMNTEAFF
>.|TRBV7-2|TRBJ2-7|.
TGTGCCAGCAGCTTAGGCCCGGACTTAAAAACCTACGAGCAGTACTTC
CASSLGPDLKTYEQYF
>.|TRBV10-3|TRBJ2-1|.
TGTGCCATCAGTGCCCACCCCGGACAGAACAATGAGCAGTTCTTC
CAISAHPGQNNEQFF
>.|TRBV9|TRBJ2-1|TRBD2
TGTGCCAGCAGCGTAGGACTAGCGGGGCTAAACAATGAGCAGTTCTTC
CASSVGLAGLNNEQFF
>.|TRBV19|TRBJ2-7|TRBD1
TGTGCCAGTAGTAAAGGACAGGGGACCTACGAGCAGTACTTC
CASSKGQGTYEQYF
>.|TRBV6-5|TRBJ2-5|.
TGTGCCAGCAGTTACGGGCAGGGGGGCCAAGAGACCCAGTACTTC
CASSYGQGGQETQYF
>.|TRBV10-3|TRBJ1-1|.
TGTGCCATCAGCCCAGGGGCGAACACTGAAGCTTTCTTT
CAISPGANTEAFF
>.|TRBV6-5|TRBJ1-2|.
TGTGCCAGCAGACGAGGGAAAAACTATGGCTACACCTTC
CASRRGKNYGYTF
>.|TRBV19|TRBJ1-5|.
TGTGCCAGTAGTTGGGCGGGGAATAGCAATCAGCCCCAGCATTTT
CASSWAGNSNQPQHF
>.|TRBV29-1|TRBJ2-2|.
TGCAGCGTCCTGAACACCGGGGAGCTGTTTTTT
CSVLNTGELFF
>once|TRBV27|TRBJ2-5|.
TGTGCCAGCAGCCCGAACAGTTTAGGAACCCAGTACTTC
CASSPNSLGTQYF
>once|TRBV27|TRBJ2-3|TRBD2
TGTGCCAGCAGAGTGGGTAGCGGGGGGGCGGATACGCAGTATTTT
CASRVGSGGADTQYF
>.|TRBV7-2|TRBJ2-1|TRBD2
TGTGCCAGCAGACCGGGACTAGCGGGGGGGCCCACCTACAATGAGCAGTTCTTC
CASRPGLAGGPTYNEQFF
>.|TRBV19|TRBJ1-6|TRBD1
TGTGCCAGTGATTCGACAGGGGTCTCACCCCTCCACTTT
CASDSTGVSPLHF
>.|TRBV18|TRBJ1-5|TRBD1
TGTGCCAGCTCAGGAGGGACAGGGAGCAATCAGCCCCAGCATTTT
CASSGGTGSNQPQHF
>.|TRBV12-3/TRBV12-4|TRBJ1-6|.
TGTGCCAGCAGTCCCCGACAGAATTCACCCCTCCACTTT
CASSPRQNSPLHF
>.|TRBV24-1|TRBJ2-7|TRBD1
TGTGCCACCAGTCCCGGGACAGCTAATTCCTACGAGCAGTACTTC
CATSPGTANSYEQYF
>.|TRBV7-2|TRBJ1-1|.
TGTGCCAGCAGCTTTGGACTTGAAGCTTTCTTT
CASSFGLEAFF
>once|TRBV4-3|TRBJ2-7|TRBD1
TGCGCCAGCAGCCAAGATCGGGACAGGGAGGGCACCTACGAGCAGTACTTC
CASSQDRDREGTYEQYF
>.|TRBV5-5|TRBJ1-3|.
TGTGCCAGCAGCTTGTACGCAGGGATGGTGGGAAACACCATATATTTT
CASSLYAGMVGNTIYF
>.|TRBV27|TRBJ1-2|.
TGTGCCAGCAGAGGGGCCGCGGAAAACTATGGCTACACCTTC
CASRGAAENYGYTF
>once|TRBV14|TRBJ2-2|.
TGTGCCAGCAGCCAAGCCCACAGGGTCACCGGGGAGCTGTTTTTT
CASSQAHRVTGELFF
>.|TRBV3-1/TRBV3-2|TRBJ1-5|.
TGTGCCAGCAGCCCAGGCCTCAATCAGCCCCAGCATTTT
CASSPGLNQPQHF
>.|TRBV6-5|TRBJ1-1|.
TGTGCCAGCAGTTACTCGACGAGGGTAACTAACACTGAAGCTTTCTTT
CASSYSTRVTNTEAFF
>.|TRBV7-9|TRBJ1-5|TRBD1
TGTGCCAGCAGCCCCGACAGGGGGGGCAATCAGCCCCAGCATTTT
CASSPDRGGNQPQHF
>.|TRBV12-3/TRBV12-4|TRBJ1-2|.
TGTGCCAGCAGTTTGGGAGATCGGGGCTACACCTTC
CASSLGDRGYTF
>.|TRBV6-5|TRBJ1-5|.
TGTGCCAGCTCGGAGGGGGGGAGCAATCAGCCCCAGCATTTT
CASSEGGSNQPQHF
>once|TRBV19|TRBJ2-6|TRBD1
TGTGCCAGTAGGCCAGCCCCGGGACAGGGGGCGACTGGGGCCAACGTCCTGACTTTC
CASRPAPGQGATGANVLTF
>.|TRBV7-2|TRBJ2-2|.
TGTGCCAGCAGCTTGGCGGGGAACACCGGGGAGCTGTTTTTT
CASSLAGNTGELFF
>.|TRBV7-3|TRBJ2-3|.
TGTGCCAGCAGCTCCGCCGAGGACGGGGTCGGCACAGATACGCAGTATTTT
CASSSAEDGVGTDTQYF